What follows are 12 T cell receptor beta chains derived from one specimen sequenced in a study of post-analysis software for immune sequencing data. Findings of the study overall: Roughly 5 TRBV segments occurring more often in patients than controls included TRBV5-6, TRBV5-1 and TRBV20-1.

Prepared TCR beta cDNA libraries contained unique molecular identifiers. MiXCR was run by TCRdb on the PCR reads, yielding one entry per CDR3 protein. The repertoire holds some 690,000 distinct CDR3 sequences, with 25% to 30% as singletons. What these receptors recognize is not known. Sequenced sample: blood. All receptors come from a girl aged 5-17 years with multiple sclerosis.

The chain links TRBV7-9 to TRBJ2-7; no clear D gene. V lost 0 bases, J lost 9 bases, and 12 bases lay in between. CDR1 is SEHNR and CDR2 is FQNEAQ in the germline V gene (reference sequence). This CDR3 region has 13 residues. CDR3 amino acids: CASSLATRQRQYF. DNA for the CDR3: TGTGCCAGCAGCTTAGCGACTCGCCAGAGGCAGTACTTC.

The rearrangement joins TRBV4-3 to TRBJ2-7; no clear D gene. Germline loops: CDR1 LGHNA, CDR2 YSLEER. CDR3 length: 12 amino acids. V was shortened by 4 bases and J by 12 bases, with 16 bases between the two germline ends. CDR3 residues: CASSPGANLRYF. CDR3 nucleotide sequence: TGCGCCAGCAGCCCAGGCGCGAACCTGCGGTACTTC.

The V and J genes are TRBV29-1 and TRBJ2-1, with TRBD1 matching over 9 bases. Per the germline V gene, CDR1 is SQVTM and CDR2 is ANQGSEA. Unmatched junction bases numbered 8, after V lost 3 bases and J lost 2 bases. CDR3 length: 16 residues. CDR3 protein: CSVEGADRGTYNEQFF. CDR3 coding DNA: TGCAGCGTTGAGGGGGCCGACAGGGGGACCTACAATGAGCAGTTCTTC.

The table lists this clonotype with a few counts. V gene TRBV27 combines with J gene TRBJ2-5; D is undetermined. CDR1 is MNHEY, CDR2 SMNVEV, per germline (reference sequence). The CDR3 spans 14 residues. V was trimmed by 0 bases and J by 11 bases, leaving 16 bases between them. CDR3 amino acids: CASSLSTMGPQQYF. CDR3 bases: TGTGCCAGCAGTTTATCCACCATGGGTCCCCAGCAGTACTTC.

This clonotype occurred a few times. This chain links TRBV20-1 with TRBJ2-3; the match to TRBD2 covers 8 bases. The CDR3 totals 17 residues. The germline CDR1 and CDR2 sequences are DFQATT and SNEGSKA (reference sequence). V lost 0 bases and J lost 1; bases outside the gene matches: 9. As DNA, the CDR3 is TGCAGTGCTAGAGATTGGGGCGGGAGGATTCGCACAGATACGCAGTATTTT. Translation gives CSARDWGGRIRTDTQYF.

The chain recombines TRBV7-8 with TRBJ1-1; possible D gene TRBD1, 5 bases. This CDR3 has 15 residues. Germline lookup yields CDR1 SGHVS and CDR2 FQNEAQ. Trimming removed 4 bases at V and 5 bases at J, with 17 bases between. CDR3 loop: CASSSSGGDATEAFF. The CDR3 DNA follows: TGTGCCAGCAGCTCCTCGGGGGGGGACGCGACTGAAGCTTTCTTT.

In its sample, this clonotype was seen many times. J is TRBJ2-3 and V is TRBV7-2, with TRBD2 as a possible D gene (5 bases). V shed 5 bases and J shed 3 bases, with 18 bases lying between them. Germline CDR1 is SGHTA and CDR2 is FQGNSA. There are 16 residues in the CDR3. The CDR3 region has the DNA TGTGCCAGCAGCCCGGCTCCCGCGGGCGGTACAGATACGCAGTATTTT. Its translation is CASSPAPAGGTDTQYF.

This clonotype was observed a handful of times. The chain uses TRBV7-2 and TRBJ1-2; D ambiguous. The CDR3 has 14 amino acids. Germline assignment: CDR1 SGHTA and CDR2 FQGNSA. Trimming shortened V by 5 bases and J by 0 bases, and 10 bases separated the two germline ends. In DNA form, the CDR3 reads TGTGCCAGCAGCCCTGACGTATCTAACTATGGCTACACCTTC. It yields the protein CASSPDVSNYGYTF.

The chain is built from TRBV20-1 and TRBJ2-1; D unclear. Germline V gene sequence: CDR1 DFQATT, CDR2 SNEGSKA (reference sequence). The CDR3 covers 12 residues. V lost 3 bases to trimming and J lost 6 bases, with 9 bases between them. DNA for the CDR3: TGCAGTGCTAGCCCGGAAGTCAATGAGCAGTTCTTC. Translation: CSASPEVNEQFF.

V usage is TRBV20-1 and J usage is TRBJ2-4; 9 nucleotides align to TRBD1. The CDR3 has 14 residues. The junction had 3 bases not matched to a gene; V was cut back by 5 bases and J by 1 base. Germline V lookup: CDR1 DFQATT, CDR2 SNEGSKA (reference sequence). This CDR3 reads CSAGTGLAKNIQYF. CDR3 coding DNA: TGCAGTGCTGGGACAGGGCTGGCCAAAAACATTCAGTACTTC.

The V call is TRBV6-6, the J call TRBJ2-7; perhaps TRBD1 as D (7 bases). The V gene lost 2 bases and the J gene lost 4 bases, with 12 bases spanning the gap. This CDR3 comprises 14 residues. Germline V gives CDR1 MNHNY, CDR2 SVGAGI (reference sequence). The DNA for the CDR3 is TGTGCCAGCAGTTACAAGGGGGCGGGGTACGAGCAGTACTTC. As protein: CASSYKGAGYEQYF.

The chain uses TRBV3-1 and TRBJ2-1, with D perhaps TRBD2 (5 bases). CDR3 length equals 15 residues. The V gene's germline CDR1 is LGHDT and CDR2 YNNKEL (reference sequence). Trimming removed 4 bases from V and 0 bases from J, with 10 bases in between. CDR3 coding DNA: TGTGCCAGCAGCCGAGGGAAGAGCTCCTACAATGAGCAGTTCTTC. The encoded protein is CASSRGKSSYNEQFF.